This T cell receptor (beta chain) derives from a study of regulatory T cells in long-lasting Graves disease. The ends were cut back, 4 bases at V and 1 base at J, with 8 bases in the middle. CDR3 length: 13 amino acids. Germline assignment: CDR1 SGHDT and CDR2 YYEEEE. Construction of TCR beta libraries relied on iRepertoire HTBI primers and on Arm-PCR targeting CDR3 regions. TCRdb called the multiplex PCR reads again in MiXCR, with one record for every CDR3 protein. Of 400,000 to 500,000 distinct CDR3 sequences listed, under 15% are singletons. As to time point: newly diagnosed GD, antithyroid drugs for less than 3 months. Making the TCR library involved RNA that had been extracted from PBMCs. The same data also went into a second study, on T cells in Graves' hyperthyroidism and ophthalmopathy.

The source material was peripheral blood mononuclear cells (PBMCs), sampled at new diagnosis, from a patient treated with antithyroid drugs. The rearrangement links TRBV5-6 to TRBJ1-1; no reliable D call. The receptor was derived from a woman aged 30 to 39 with Graves disease. Here the CDR3 DNA reads TGTGCCAGCAGCACCGGATCGAACACTGAAGCTTTCTTT. This translates into CASSTGSNTEAFF. Full variable domain (remainder filled in from reference TRBV5-6 and TRBJ1-1): DAGVTQSPTHLIKTRGQQVTLRCSPKSGHDTVSWYQQALGQGPQFIFQYYEEEERQRGNFPDRFSGHQFPNYSSELNVNALLLGDSALYLCASSTGSNTEAFFGQGTRLTVV.